The 18 T cell receptor beta chains below come from one sample, sequenced in a study of molecular identifiers for immune sequencing clone quantification. A single record per CDR3 protein comes from TCRdb applying MiXCR to the PCR reads. The repertoire holds around 460,000 distinct CDR3 sequences, with 25% as singletons. Source material: naive CD8+ T cells from blood, with Jurkat cell RNA spiked in. The subset: FACS-sorted CD8+CD4-CCR7+CD45RA+ naive T cells. All receptors derive from a human donor in good health. Some libraries in this study had Jurkat cell RNA spiked in.

The chain recombines TRBV19 with TRBJ2-1; 8 nucleotides line up with TRBD2. CDR1 and CDR2 (germline): LNHDA, SQIVND (reference sequence). The length of the CDR3 is 15 residues. Germline trimming cut 5 bases from V and 0 bases from J; bases unmatched to any gene: 3. The CDR3 DNA follows: TGTGCCAGTAGTCTAGCGGGCTACTCCTACAATGAGCAGTTCTTC. Protein sequence: CASSLAGYSYNEQFF.

J is TRBJ2-3 and V is TRBV6-6; perhaps TRBD2 as D (6 bases). The V and J ends lost 5 bases and 6 bases respectively, with 21 bases between them. CDR1 is MNHNY, CDR2 SVGAGI, per germline (reference sequence). The CDR3 runs 16 residues. CDR3 coding DNA: TGTGCCAGCAGTGATTTGGGACTCGGGAGCGGGGATACGCAGTATTTT. It is translated as CASSDLGLGSGDTQYF.

This clonotype was counted between two and nine times. The chain joins TRBV18 to TRBJ2-3, with D perhaps matching TRBD1 or TRBD2 (6 bases each). The CDR3 loop spans 15 amino acids. Germline lookup yields CDR1 KGHSH and CDR2 LQKENI. Trimming removed 2 bases from V and 6 bases from J, with 15 bases in between. Here the CDR3 DNA reads TGTGCCAGCTCACCAAGGGGGGCCCTCACGGATACGCAGTATTTT. Translation gives CASSPRGALTDTQYF.

The chain is built from TRBV5-1 and TRBJ2-5; D gene unclear. The germline V and J ends were trimmed by 0 bases and 2 bases, with 17 bases remaining between them. Germline V gene sequence: CDR1 SGHRS, CDR2 YFSETQ. The CDR3 is 17 residues long. The CDR3 here is CASSLGVDLNPQETQYF. Written as DNA, the CDR3 is TGCGCCAGCAGCTTGGGGGTAGACCTAAACCCGCAAGAGACCCAGTACTTC.

This clonotype has ten or more counts. The J gene is TRBJ1-1, the V gene TRBV25-1, with TRBD1 matching over 7 bases. The CDR3 extends over 11 amino acids. Germline trimming cut 7 bases from V and 5 bases from J; bases unmatched to any gene: 1. Looked up from germline, CDR1 is MGHDK and CDR2 is SYGVNS. The CDR3 is CASTGGTEAFF. The CDR3 DNA is TGTGCCAGCACAGGGGGAACTGAAGCTTTCTTT.

This clonotype was observed a few times. The chain uses TRBV19 and TRBJ2-1; D remains unclear. Germline V CDR1 and CDR2: LNHDA, SQIVND (reference sequence). The ends were cut back, 5 bases at V and 3 bases at J, with 8 bases in the middle. The CDR3 has 13 amino acids. CDR3 in amino acids: CASSPSFYNEQFF. For the CDR3, the DNA is TGTGCCAGTAGTCCCAGCTTCTACAATGAGCAGTTCTTC.

Note on this clonotype: Being one base from a much bigger clone, this may be a read error. A read error is likely, as this CDR3 ends without the conserved phenylalanine or tryptophan. The chain joins TRBV6-5 to TRBJ2-3, with D perhaps TRBD1 (6 bases). This CDR3 has 14 residues. Trimming stripped 0 bases from V and 5 bases from J, with 9 bases between. The germline CDR1 and CDR2 sequences are MNHEY and SVGAGI. Here the CDR3 DNA reads TGTGCCAGCAGTTACTCCAGGGGTGGAGATACGCAGTATTCT. It specifies CASSYSRGGDTQYS.

The sample holds a few counts of this clonotype. The chain has TRBV4-3 and TRBJ2-5; D is ambiguous. Germline V gene data show CDR1 as LGHNA and CDR2 as YSLEER. The CDR3 runs to 14 residues. The V and J ends lost 0 bases and 2 bases respectively, with 7 bases between them. CDR3 region: CASSQDSTQETQYF. CDR3 coding DNA: TGCGCCAGCAGCCAAGACAGTACTCAAGAGACCCAGTACTTC.

The rearrangement uses TRBV27 and TRBJ2-7, with TRBD2 identical over 11 bases. The V segment lost 4 bases and the J segment 5 bases; nucleotides outside the gene matches: 7. The CDR3 is 15 residues long. Germline CDR1 MNHEY, CDR2 SMNVEV (reference sequence). The CDR3 region is CASSSTSGSLDEQYF. DNA of the CDR3: TGTGCCAGCAGTTCTACTAGCGGGAGTTTAGACGAGCAGTACTTC.

CDR3 sequence reads: CASSYRSAGEFNYGYTF. Here the CDR3 DNA reads TGTGCCAGCAGTTATCGCTCTGCCGGGGAGTTTAACTATGGCTACACCTTC. The gene calls are TRBV6-2 or TRBV6-3 and TRBJ1-2; D uncertain. Germline values: CDR1 MNHEY, CDR2 SVGEGT. V was clipped by 3 bases and J by 1 base, with 18 bases between them. The CDR3 length is 17 residues.

This clonotype has just a few counts. CDR3 nucleotides: TGTGCCAGCAGCTTAGGGCTGACAGCAGCTTTCTTT. Protein: CASSLGLTAAFF. The V call is TRBV7-9, the J call TRBJ1-1; tentatively, D is TRBD1 (5 bases). The CDR3 runs 12 residues. V was pared by 1 base and J by 10 bases, with 10 bases between. Germline lookup yields CDR1 SEHNR and CDR2 FQNEAQ (reference sequence). Full variable domain (outside the CDR3, taken from reference TRBV7-9 and TRBJ1-1): DTGVSQNPRHKITKRGQNVTFRCDPISEHNRLYWYRQTLGQGPEFLTYFQNEAQLEKSRLLSDRFSAERPKGSFSTLEIQRTEQGDSAMYLCASSLGLTAAFFGQGTRLTVV.

A few counts support this clonotype. V and J are TRBV27 and TRBJ2-3; possible D gene TRBD2, 5 bases. The CDR3 is 17 amino acids. V lost 6 bases, J lost 2 bases, and 21 bases lay in between. Germline V gene lookup returns CDR1 MNHEY and CDR2 SMNVEV (reference sequence). As DNA, the CDR3 is TGTGCCAGCAGAACAAACGCGAACCTACTAGTCACAGATACGCAGTATTTT. As protein: CASRTNANLLVTDTQYF.

There are many counts of this clonotype. The chain carries TRBV11-2 and TRBJ2-7; tentative D call: TRBD2 (6 bases). Germline lookup yields CDR1 SGHAT and CDR2 FQNNGV. The CDR3 has 13 residues. V lost 5 bases to trimming and J lost 2 bases, with 10 bases between them. CDR3 protein: CASSLGTPYEQYF. The CDR3 DNA is TGTGCCAGCAGCCTCGGGACTCCCTACGAGCAGTACTTC.

Of note for this clonotype: This may come from a read error, since a much larger clone is one base off. The gene calls are TRBV6-5 and TRBJ2-7; either TRBD1 or TRBD2 may fit D (5 bases each). Trimming stripped 0 bases from V and 2 bases from J, with 11 bases between. The germline CDR1 and CDR2 sequences are MNHEY and SVGAGI. The CDR3 runs to 15 residues. The CDR3 loop is CASSYSTRGPYEQYF. CDR3 DNA sequence: TGTGCCAGCAGTTACTCGACAAGGGGACCCTACGAGCAGTACTTC.

This CDR3 reads CAWSGQGAEQFF. The CDR3 DNA follows: TGTGCCTGGAGCGGACAGGGGGCTGAGCAGTTCTTC. The chain uses TRBV30 and TRBJ2-1; 11 nucleotides line up with TRBD1. This CDR3 is built from 12 residues. Germline V CDR1 and CDR2: GTSNPN, SVGIG (reference sequence). V lost 3 bases to trimming and J lost 9 bases; unmatched junction nucleotides: 1.

The V gene is TRBV12-3 or TRBV12-4, the J gene TRBJ1-1, with D possibly being TRBD1 (5 bases). The CDR3 extends over 14 amino acids. Trimming stripped 7 bases from V and 6 bases from J, with 18 bases between. The CDR3 region has the DNA TGTGCCAGCAAAAGTACAGGCGGCTACGCTGAAGCTTTCTTT. The encoded protein is CASKSTGGYAEAFF.

The chain is built from TRBV2 and TRBJ2-1; TRBD2 agrees at 14 bases. The CDR3 is 14 amino acids. Germline-derived CDR1 and CDR2 are SNHLY and FYNNEI. V lost 1 base, J lost 15 bases, and 5 bases stayed unmatched. CDR3 nucleotides: TGTGCCAGCAGTGAAGGACTAGCGGGAGGGCCTTGGTTCTTC. Its protein product is CASSEGLAGGPWFF.

This clonotype was recorded at least ten times. The genes are TRBV9 and TRBJ2-3; a possible D gene is TRBD2 (6 bases). Germline V gives CDR1 SGDLS, CDR2 YYNGEE. There are 16 residues in the CDR3. Trimming cost V 4 bases and J 0 bases, with 15 bases left between them. CDR3 in DNA: TGTGCCAGCAGCCCCCCGGCGGGGTATAGCACAGATACGCAGTATTTT. Its translation: CASSPPAGYSTDTQYF. Based on the CDR3 plus reference TRBV9 and TRBJ2-3, the full variable domain is DSGVTQTPKHLITATGQRVTLRCSPRSGDLSVYWYQQSLDQGLQFLIQYYNGEERAKGNILERFSAQQFPDLHSELNLSSLELGDSALYFCASSPPAGYSTDTQYFGPGTRLTVL.